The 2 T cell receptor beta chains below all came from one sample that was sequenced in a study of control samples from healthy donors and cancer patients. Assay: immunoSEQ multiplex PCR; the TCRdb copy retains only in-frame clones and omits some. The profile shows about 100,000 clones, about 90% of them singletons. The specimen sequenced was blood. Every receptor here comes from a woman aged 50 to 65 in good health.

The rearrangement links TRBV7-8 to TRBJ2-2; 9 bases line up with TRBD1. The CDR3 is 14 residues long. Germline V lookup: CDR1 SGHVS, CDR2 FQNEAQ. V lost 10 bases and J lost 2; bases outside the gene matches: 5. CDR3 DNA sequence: TGTGCCAAAGACAGGGGGGACAACACCGGGGAGCTGTTTTTT. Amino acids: CAKDRGDNTGELFF.

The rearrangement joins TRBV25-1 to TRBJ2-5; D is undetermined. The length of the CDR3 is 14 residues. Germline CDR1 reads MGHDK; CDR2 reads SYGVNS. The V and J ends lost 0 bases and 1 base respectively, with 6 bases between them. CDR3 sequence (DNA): TGTGCCAGCAGTGAATATCGGACCCAAGAGACCCAGTACTTC. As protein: CASSEYRTQETQYF.